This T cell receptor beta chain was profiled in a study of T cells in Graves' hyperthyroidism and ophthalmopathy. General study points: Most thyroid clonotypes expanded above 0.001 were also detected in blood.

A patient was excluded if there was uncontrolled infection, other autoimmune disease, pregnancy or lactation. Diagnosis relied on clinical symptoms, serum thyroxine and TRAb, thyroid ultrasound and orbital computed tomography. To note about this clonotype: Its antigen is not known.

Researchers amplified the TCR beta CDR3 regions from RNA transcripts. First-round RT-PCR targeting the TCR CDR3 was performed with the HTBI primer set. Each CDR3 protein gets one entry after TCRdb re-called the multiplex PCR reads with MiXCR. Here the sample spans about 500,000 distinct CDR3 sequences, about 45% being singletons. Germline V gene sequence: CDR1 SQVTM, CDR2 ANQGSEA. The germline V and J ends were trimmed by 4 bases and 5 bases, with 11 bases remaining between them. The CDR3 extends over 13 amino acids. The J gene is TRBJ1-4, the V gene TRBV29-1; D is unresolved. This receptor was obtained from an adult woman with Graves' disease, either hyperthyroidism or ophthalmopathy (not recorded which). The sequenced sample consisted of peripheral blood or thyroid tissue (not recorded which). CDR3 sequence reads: CSVAVVGNEKLFF. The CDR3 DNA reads TGCAGCGTTGCGGTTGTGGGCAATGAAAAACTGTTTTTT. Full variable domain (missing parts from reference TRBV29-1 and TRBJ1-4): SAVISQKPSRDICQRGTSLTIQCQVDSQVTMMFWYRQQPGQSLTLIATANQGSEATYESGFVIDKFPISRPNLTFSTLTVSNMSPEDSSIYLCSVAVVGNEKLFFGSGTQLSVL.